The 32 T cell receptor beta chains below all came from one sample that was sequenced in a study of CD8+ T cells in alopecia areata. Extraction of RNA preceded its reverse transcription into cDNA, which served as the sequencing template. The repertoire was sequenced with immunoSEQ multiplex PCR; TCRdb's copy has only in-frame clones and lacks some. The data contain more than 150,000 clones, 50% to 65% of them singletons. Sequenced material: CD8+ T cells sorted from blood, taken at week 0. These TCRs come from a human donor with alopecia areata.

Comment on this clone: Other DNA sequences of this sample code for an identical CDR3. V is TRBV30 and J is TRBJ2-2; D might be TRBD2 (6 bases). The V gene's germline CDR1 is GTSNPN and CDR2 SVGIG (reference sequence). V lost 2 bases, J lost 5 bases, and 9 bases lay in between. There are 13 residues in the CDR3. In DNA form, the CDR3 reads TGTGCCTGGAGTAGGGGAGGAACCGGGGAGCTGTTTTTT. It encodes CAWSRGGTGELFF.

The V gene is TRBV5-1, the J gene TRBJ2-1; perhaps D is TRBD1 or TRBD2 (5 bases each). Trimming pared 4 bases from V and 8 bases from J, leaving 19 bases between. This CDR3 region has 15 residues. Germline-derived CDR1 and CDR2 are SGHRS and YFSETQ. CDR3 region: CASSQGVGPTDEQFF. The CDR3 coding sequence is TGCGCCAGCAGCCAGGGAGTGGGCCCTACCGATGAGCAGTTCTTC.

The CDR3 is CSILGTGDDYYEQYF. CDR3 sequence (DNA): TGCAGCATTCTCGGGACAGGGGACGATTATTACGAGCAGTACTTC. The chain joins TRBV29-1 to TRBJ2-7, with 10 bases aligning to TRBD1. Germline CDR1 SQVTM, CDR2 ANQGSEA. The CDR3 spans 15 residues. With 8 bases clipped from V and 4 bases from J, the junction kept 14 bases outside the gene matches.

The chain recombines TRBV27 with TRBJ1-2; TRBD1 matches at 7 bases. Germline assignment: CDR1 MNHEY and CDR2 SMNVEV (reference sequence). Trimming at V came to 5 bases and at J to 8 bases, leaving 14 bases not matched to a gene. CDR3 length: 15 amino acids. CDR3 bases: TGTGCCAGCAGTCCTCGACAGGGTCTTTTCCGAGGCTACACCTTC. Its translation is CASSPRQGLFRGYTF.

By share, this clone ranks as medium-sized. The CDR3 region is CASSSGQGAYEQYF. CDR3 in DNA: TGTGCCAGCAGCTCCGGACAGGGGGCTTACGAGCAGTACTTC. This rearrangement joins TRBV7-9 to TRBJ2-7; TRBD1 agrees at 11 bases. The V segment lost 4 bases and the J segment 4 bases; nucleotides outside the gene matches: 3. CDR1 SEHNR and CDR2 FQNEAQ come from the germline V gene (reference sequence). This CDR3 contains 14 residues.

The V and J genes are TRBV4-3 and TRBJ1-1, with D possibly TRBD1 on 6 matching bases. V lost 4 bases, J lost 1 base, and 13 bases lay in between. This CDR3 has 15 residues. Germline V CDR1 and CDR2: LGHNA, YSLEER. CDR3 nucleotides: TGCGCCAGCAGCCGCTCGACAGGCGGGAACACTGAAGCTTTCTTT. Translating it yields CASSRSTGGNTEAFF.

A note on this clone: The same CDR3 can be traced to other DNA sequences in this sample. The chain employs TRBV29-1 and TRBJ1-2; 8 bases fit TRBD1. This CDR3 spans 10 amino acids. Germline V gives CDR1 SQVTM, CDR2 ANQGSEA. V lost 7 bases to trimming and J lost 6 bases; unmatched junction nucleotides: 1. CDR3 bases: TGCAGCGCGACAGGGGATGGCTACACCTTC. Translating gives CSATGDGYTF.

The chain is built from TRBV29-1 and TRBJ2-7, with 7 bases matching TRBD1. Germline CDR1 reads SQVTM; CDR2 reads ANQGSEA. Losses at the gene ends were 3 bases for V and 2 bases for J; bases not matched to a gene: 4. The CDR3 contains 13 residues. DNA for the CDR3: TGCAGCGTTGAGCAGGGGGAAACCTACGAGCAGTACTTC. It specifies CSVEQGETYEQYF.

There are a few counts of this clone. V and J are TRBV5-6 and TRBJ1-5, with TRBD1 as a possible D gene (5 bases). Trimming removed 4 bases at V and 3 bases at J, with 11 bases between. The CDR3 consists of 14 residues. Per germline, CDR1 SGHDT and CDR2 YYEEEE. Here the CDR3 DNA reads TGTGCCAGCAGCCCCCGGGGCAACAATCAGCCCCAGCATTTT. The encoded protein is CASSPRGNNQPQHF.

The chain combines TRBV4-3 with TRBJ2-2; unclear D gene. Germline V gene sequence: CDR1 LGHNA, CDR2 YSLEER. The CDR3 covers 17 residues. V was trimmed by 4 bases and J by 0 bases, leaving 15 bases between them. The CDR3 sequence is CASSPLYPTANTGELFF. In nucleotides, the CDR3 is TGCGCCAGCAGCCCTCTTTATCCTACCGCGAACACCGGGGAGCTGTTTTTT.

The chain has TRBV29-1 and TRBJ2-1; D may be TRBD1 or TRBD2 (6 bases each). The CDR3 is made up of 16 amino acids. Germline CDR1 is SQVTM and CDR2 is ANQGSEA. The V end lost 0 bases, the J end lost 3 bases, and 15 bases lay between the germline ends. The CDR3 bases are TGCAGCGTTGAAGACCCGGAGGGACACCACTACAATGAGCAGTTCTTC. Residues: CSVEDPEGHHYNEQFF.

The V gene is TRBV27, the J gene TRBJ1-2; no reliable D call. V lost 3 bases and J 2 bases, leaving 7 bases between the germline ends. Germline CDR1 MNHEY, CDR2 SMNVEV (reference sequence). The CDR3 length is 13 residues. The CDR3 nucleotides read TGTGCCAGCAGTTTCGGGCAGAACTATGGCTACACCTTC. Its protein is CASSFGQNYGYTF.

V gene TRBV7-9 combines with J gene TRBJ1-1; D is possibly TRBD1 (5 bases). The length of the CDR3 is 11 residues. Germline values: CDR1 SEHNR, CDR2 FQNEAQ (reference sequence). The V gene lost 5 bases and the J gene lost 6 bases, with 7 bases spanning the gap. The CDR3 nucleotides read TGTGCCAGCAGCCGGGGCCCTGAAGCTTTCTTT. This translates into CASSRGPEAFF.

The chain couples TRBV6-1 to TRBJ2-3, with 8 bases that match TRBD2. Per germline, CDR1 MNHNS and CDR2 SASEGT. With V trimmed by 0 bases and J by 4 bases, 6 bases remained unmatched. The CDR3 is made up of 16 amino acids. The CDR3 DNA is TGTGCCAGCAGTGAAGCAAGGGCGGGGGGCCCAGATACGCAGTATTTT. This gives the protein CASSEARAGGPDTQYF.

This chain connects TRBV7-9 to TRBJ2-7, with a weak D call TRBD2 (6 bases). With 1 base removed from V and 0 bases from J, the gap between germline ends came to 10 bases. The CDR3 sequence is 15 residues long. The V gene's germline CDR1 is SEHNR and CDR2 FQNEAQ (reference sequence). CDR3 sequence (DNA): TGTGCCAGCAGCTTAGGGGACTTGAACTCCTACGAGCAGTACTTC. It yields the protein CASSLGDLNSYEQYF. The full variable domain, in which reference TRBV7-9 and TRBJ2-7 provide the parts outside the CDR3, is DTGVSQNPRHKITKRGQNVTFRCDPISEHNRLYWYRQTLGQGPEFLTYFQNEAQLEKSRLLSDRFSAERPKGSFSTLEIQRTEQGDSAMYLCASSLGDLNSYEQYFGPGTRLTVT.

The sample holds a few counts of this clone. The rearrangement joins TRBV15 to TRBJ2-3; perhaps TRBD2 as D (6 bases). This CDR3 contains 17 residues. Trimming cost V 0 bases and J 8 bases, with 21 bases left between them. CDR1 LNHNV and CDR2 YYDKDF come from the germline V gene (reference sequence). The CDR3 protein is CATSRDMGTPPGGTQYF. As DNA, the CDR3 is TGTGCCACCAGCAGAGATATGGGGACTCCCCCAGGCGGTACGCAGTATTTT.

The chain couples TRBV7-9 to TRBJ2-7, with D maybe TRBD1 (5 bases). The CDR3 has 15 amino acids. Germline CDR1 and CDR2: SEHNR and FQNEAQ (reference sequence). Trimming pared 1 base from V and 4 bases from J, leaving 14 bases between. CDR3 amino acids: CASSLVGQGRYEQYF. The CDR3 nucleotides are TGTGCCAGCAGCTTAGTTGGGCAGGGAAGGTACGAGCAGTACTTC.

The chain combines TRBV15 with TRBJ2-1, with unresolved D. The V end was cut by 4 bases, the J end by 5 bases, with 9 bases between. Germline assignment: CDR1 LNHNV and CDR2 YYDKDF (reference sequence). The CDR3 length is 13 residues. Here the CDR3 DNA reads TGTGCCACCAGCACACAGAGAAACAATGAGCAGTTCTTC. Translated, it gives CATSTQRNNEQFF.

This chain joins TRBV25-1 and TRBJ2-1; no reliable D call. This CDR3 region has 11 residues. The germline V gene has CDR1 MGHDK and CDR2 SYGVNS. The V end lost 5 bases, the J end lost 8 bases, and 7 bases lay between the germline ends. In nucleotides, the CDR3 is TGTGCCAGCAGTCCCCATCATGAGCAGTTCTTC. Translated, it gives CASSPHHEQFF.

CDR3 DNA sequence: TGTGCCAGCAGCGTAGGGGGGACAGGAGGGCCAGATACGCAGTATTTT. Its translation: CASSVGGTGGPDTQYF. The chain has TRBV9 and TRBJ2-3, with TRBD1 matching over 8 bases. Unmatched junction bases numbered 7, after V lost 0 bases and J lost 4 bases. Per germline, CDR1 SGDLS and CDR2 YYNGEE. This CDR3 has 16 residues. The complete variable domain, with remaining parts taken from reference TRBV9 and TRBJ2-3, reads DSGVTQTPKHLITATGQRVTLRCSPRSGDLSVYWYQQSLDQGLQFLIQYYNGEERAKGNILERFSAQQFPDLHSELNLSSLELGDSALYFCASSVGGTGGPDTQYFGPGTRLTVL.

J is TRBJ2-7 and V is TRBV10-3, with TRBD1 as a possible D gene (6 bases). This CDR3 comprises 16 residues. Germline values: CDR1 ENHRY, CDR2 SYGVKD. V shed 2 bases and J shed 3 bases, with 17 bases lying between them. CDR3 in DNA: TGTGCCATCAGTGAGGCTGACAGGTCCAAAGACTACGAGCAGTACTTC. Translation: CAISEADRSKDYEQYF.

The V and J genes are TRBV2 and TRBJ2-7; 8 nucleotides align to TRBD1. The CDR3 sequence is 15 residues long. Trimming took 2 bases from V and 4 from J; bases not matched to a gene: 7. Germline lookup yields CDR1 SNHLY and CDR2 FYNNEI. CDR3 nucleotide sequence: TGTGCCAGCAGTGAATCCGGGACAGGAAAATACGAGCAGTACTTC. Amino acids: CASSESGTGKYEQYF.

The chain links TRBV10-3 to TRBJ1-1, with D hard to call. Germline V CDR1 and CDR2: ENHRY, SYGVKD. The length of the CDR3 is 12 residues. Trimming pared 9 bases from V and 4 bases from J, leaving 12 bases between. The CDR3 sequence is CAIRTGSTEAFF. The CDR3 region has the DNA TGTGCCATACGAACGGGGAGCACTGAAGCTTTCTTT.

Only one count was recorded for this clone. V usage is TRBV11-2 and J usage is TRBJ2-7, with 8 bases fitting TRBD2. The CDR3 extends over 14 amino acids. The V gene's germline CDR1 is SGHAT and CDR2 FQNNGV. V dropped 6 bases and J dropped 3; count of bases not matched to a gene: 7. The CDR3 DNA follows: TGTGCCAGCAGTCCCGGGAGGGGGTTCTACGAGCAGTACTTC. As protein: CASSPGRGFYEQYF.

The chain links TRBV29-1 to TRBJ2-7, with 8 bases aligning to TRBD1. The CDR3 runs to 13 residues. The ends lost 4 bases at V and 4 bases at J; junction bases unmatched: 6. Per germline, CDR1 SQVTM and CDR2 ANQGSEA. The CDR3 bases are TGCAGCGTTGCGCAGGGGGCGTCGTACGAGCAGTACTTC. Protein product: CSVAQGASYEQYF.

This rearrangement joins TRBV27 to TRBJ2-6; possible D gene TRBD2, 5 bases. This CDR3 has 15 amino acids. Per germline, CDR1 MNHEY and CDR2 SMNVEV (reference sequence). V lost 3 bases, J lost 4 bases, and 10 bases lay in between. This CDR3 is CASSFEGTGANVLTF. The CDR3 nucleotides read TGTGCCAGCAGTTTTGAGGGTACAGGGGCCAACGTCCTGACTTTC.

This clone was found a few times. The rearrangement joins TRBV29-1 to TRBJ2-7; D may correspond to TRBD1 or TRBD2 (5 bases each). Per germline, CDR1 SQVTM and CDR2 ANQGSEA. The CDR3 totals 13 residues. The V end was cut by 6 bases, the J end by 0 bases, with 12 bases between. For the CDR3, the DNA is TGCAGCGTATTCCAGAGGGGCTCCTACGAGCAGTACTTC. This encodes CSVFQRGSYEQYF.

V usage is TRBV2 and J usage is TRBJ2-1; D remains ambiguous. This CDR3 has 10 amino acids. V was trimmed by 11 bases and J by 6 bases, leaving 8 bases between them. Germline loops: CDR1 SNHLY, CDR2 FYNNEI. Here the CDR3 reads CAGQVNEQFF. The CDR3 coding sequence is TGTGCCGGGCAGGTCAATGAGCAGTTCTTC.

This clone was recorded a few times. V is TRBV4-2 and J is TRBJ2-5, with D possibly being TRBD2 (5 bases). Germline values: CDR1 LGHNA, CDR2 YNFKEQ. CDR3 length: 12 residues. V lost 0 bases to trimming and J lost 11 bases, with 10 bases between them. CDR3 protein: CASSQDQLGQYF. CDR3 DNA sequence: TGTGCCAGCAGCCAAGATCAACTAGGGCAGTACTTC.

This clone was seen only a few times. The chain carries TRBV9 and TRBJ1-2; D gene ambiguous. The CDR3 length is 16 residues. CDR1 is SGDLS, CDR2 YYNGEE, per germline. Deletions cut 3 bases from V and 5 bases from J, with 20 bases between. The CDR3 loop is CASSGTGSHAEYGYTF. CDR3 DNA: TGTGCCAGCAGCGGAACCGGGTCCCATGCCGAGTATGGCTACACCTTC.

The table lists this clone with a few counts. The chain recombines TRBV29-1 with TRBJ2-7; 10 nucleotides align to TRBD1. Germline trimming cut 6 bases from V and 3 bases from J; bases unmatched to any gene: 8. The CDR3 consists of 14 residues. Germline V gene lookup returns CDR1 SQVTM and CDR2 ANQGSEA. DNA for the CDR3: TGCAGCGTCGCCGGGGGGACAGGGGACTACGAGCAGTACTTC. This translates into CSVAGGTGDYEQYF.

This chain uses TRBV13 with TRBJ1-5, with D possibly matching TRBD1 (6 bases). Germline V lookup: CDR1 PRHDT, CDR2 FYEKMQ (reference sequence). CDR3 size: 14 residues. The V gene lost 1 base and the J gene lost 2 bases, with 6 bases spanning the gap. The CDR3 loop is CASSLAGGNQPQHF. CDR3 in DNA: TGTGCCAGCAGCTTAGCAGGGGGCAATCAGCCCCAGCATTTT.